The T cell receptor beta chain under discussion was sequenced for a study of CD4 T cells in relation to SARS-CoV-2 and coronaviruses. A word on this clone: Its matching antigen is unknown.

CD4+ T cells from unexposed donors were obtained before the COVID-19 pandemic (2011-2018). After less than 11 days of culture, CD4+ T cells were isolated. CDR3 length equals 17 residues. Germline assignment: CDR1 LGHDT and CDR2 YNNKEL (reference sequence). V gave up 4 bases and J gave up 4 bases; unmatched junction bases: 8. TCRdb's table, derived via immunoSEQ multiplex PCR, lists solely in-frame clones and lacks some. The sample yields under 20,000 clones, 70% to 80% seen once. The TCR originated in a human donor in good health. This rearrangement joins TRBV3-1 (or the pseudogene TRBV3-2) to TRBJ1-4, with 11 positions matching TRBD1. Sequenced input: CD4+ T cells from PBMCs, cultured in vitro. The CDR3 sequence is CASSPGTGGEHNEKLFF. The CDR3 DNA reads as TGTGCCAGCAGCCCCGGGACAGGGGGTGAGCATAATGAAAAACTGTTTTTT.